This entry describes one T cell receptor (beta chain). Its antigen is unknown. Only in-frame clones appear in the TCRdb table, and some are missing; sequencing was by immunoSEQ multiplex PCR. The sample shows about 72,000 clones, roughly nine tenths of them seen only once. The data originate from a study of siplizumab effects on memory and regulatory T cells. Study conclusions and caveats: There were only a minor fraction of alloreactive clones that mapped to unstimulated subsets. Proliferating Tregs from siplizumab cultures lacked functional confirmation of suppression. Naive T cells appeared more diverse than memory cells and seemed to be major alloresponse contributors.

This CDR3 has 16 amino acids. V was pared by 7 bases and J by 0 bases, with 16 bases between. Germline lookup yields CDR1 LNHDA and CDR2 SQIVND (reference sequence). The sample taken for sequencing was CD8+ T cells sorted from blood. The V gene is TRBV19, the J gene TRBJ1-5; no firm D call. This TCR derives from a human donor in good health. CDR3 sequence (DNA): TGTGCCAGTAAATGGGTCAACCGATATAGCAATCAGCCCCAGCATTTT. This gives the protein CASKWVNRYSNQPQHF.